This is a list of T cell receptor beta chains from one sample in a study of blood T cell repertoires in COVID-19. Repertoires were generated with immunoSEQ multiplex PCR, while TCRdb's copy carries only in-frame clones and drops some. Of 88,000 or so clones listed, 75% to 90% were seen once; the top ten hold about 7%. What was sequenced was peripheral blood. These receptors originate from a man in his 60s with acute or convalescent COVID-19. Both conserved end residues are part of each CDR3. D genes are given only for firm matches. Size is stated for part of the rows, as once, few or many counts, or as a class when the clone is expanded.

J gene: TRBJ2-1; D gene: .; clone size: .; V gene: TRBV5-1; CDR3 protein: CASSPGPGGANNEQFF; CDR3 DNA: TGCGCCAGCAGCCCTGGCCCCGGCGGGGCAAACAATGAGCAGTTCTTC
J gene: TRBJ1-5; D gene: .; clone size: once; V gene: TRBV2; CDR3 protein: CASSKDRSNQPQHF; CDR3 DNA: TGTGCCAGCAGTAAGGACAGAAGCAATCAGCCCCAGCATTTT
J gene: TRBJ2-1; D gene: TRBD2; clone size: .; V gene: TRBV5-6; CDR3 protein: CASSPEGRGGYNEQFF; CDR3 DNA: TGTGCCAGCAGCCCCGAGGGGCGGGGGGGTTACAATGAGCAGTTCTTC
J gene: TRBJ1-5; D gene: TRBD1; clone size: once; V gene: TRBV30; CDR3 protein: CASTGGTGRGTQHF; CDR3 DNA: TGTGCCTCCACTGGTGGGACAGGGAGGGGGACCCAGCATTTT
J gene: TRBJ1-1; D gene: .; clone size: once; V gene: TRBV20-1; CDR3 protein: CSANGAFF; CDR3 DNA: TGCAGTGCTAACGGAGCTTTCTTT
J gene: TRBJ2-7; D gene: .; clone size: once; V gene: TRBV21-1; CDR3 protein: CASSKVNGGLLNEQYF; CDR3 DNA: TGTGCCAGCAGCAAAGTTAACGGGGGGCTCCTTAACGAGCAGTACTTC
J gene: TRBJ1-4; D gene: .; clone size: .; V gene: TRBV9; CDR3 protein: CASSGGLREEGKLFF; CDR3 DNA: TGTGCCAGCAGCGGAGGCCTTAGGGAGGAAGGAAAACTGTTTTTT
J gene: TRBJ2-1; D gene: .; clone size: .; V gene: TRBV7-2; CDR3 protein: CASSLSGNEQFF; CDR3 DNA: TGTGCCAGCAGCTTATCGGGGAACGAGCAGTTCTTC
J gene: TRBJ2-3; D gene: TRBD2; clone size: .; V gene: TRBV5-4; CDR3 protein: CASSRTSGLTDTQYF; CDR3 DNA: TGTGCCAGCAGCCGGACTAGCGGGCTCACAGATACGCAGTATTTT
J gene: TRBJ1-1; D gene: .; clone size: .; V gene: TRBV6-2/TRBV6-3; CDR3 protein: CASSYSGALRTEAFF; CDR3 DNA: TGTGCCAGCAGTTACTCGGGGGCCTTAAGAACTGAAGCTTTCTTT
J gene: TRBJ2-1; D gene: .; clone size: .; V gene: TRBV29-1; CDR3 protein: CSVALVVEQFF; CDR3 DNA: TGCAGCGTGGCACTAGTGGTTGAGCAGTTCTTC
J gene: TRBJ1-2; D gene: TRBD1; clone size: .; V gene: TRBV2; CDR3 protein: CASSNLRQGWGYGYTF; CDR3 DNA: TGTGCCAGCAGCAACCTCCGACAGGGCTGGGGCTATGGCTACACCTTC
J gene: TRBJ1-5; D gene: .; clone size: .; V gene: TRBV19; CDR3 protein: CASSYTVLSNQPQHF; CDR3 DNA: TGTGCCAGTAGTTACACAGTACTTAGCAATCAGCCCCAGCATTTT
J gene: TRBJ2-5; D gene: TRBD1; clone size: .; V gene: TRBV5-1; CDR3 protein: CASRTGGQETQYF; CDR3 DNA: TGCGCCAGCCGAACAGGGGGCCAAGAGACCCAGTACTTC
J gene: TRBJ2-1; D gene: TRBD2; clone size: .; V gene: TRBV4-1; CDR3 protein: CASSLGLAGANEQFF; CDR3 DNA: TGCGCCAGCAGCCTGGGACTAGCGGGAGCCAATGAGCAGTTCTTC
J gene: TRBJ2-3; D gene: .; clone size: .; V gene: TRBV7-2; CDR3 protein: CASSLDRPQVGGDTQYF; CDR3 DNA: TGTGCCAGCAGCTTGGACAGGCCTCAAGTGGGGGGAGATACGCAGTATTTT
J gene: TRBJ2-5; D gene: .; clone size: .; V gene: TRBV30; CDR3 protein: CAWSRGETQYF; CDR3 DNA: TGTGCCTGGAGTAGGGGGGAGACCCAGTACTTC
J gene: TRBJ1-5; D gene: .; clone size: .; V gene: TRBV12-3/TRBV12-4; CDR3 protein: CASSFGQHGGGHF; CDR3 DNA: TGTGCCAGCAGTTTTGGTCAGCACGGCGGCGGGCATTTT
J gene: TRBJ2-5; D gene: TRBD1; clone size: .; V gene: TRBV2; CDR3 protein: CASGATGFQETQYF; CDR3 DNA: TGTGCCAGTGGGGCGACAGGGTTTCAAGAGACCCAGTACTTC
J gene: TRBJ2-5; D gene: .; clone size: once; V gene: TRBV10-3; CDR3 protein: CAISPIQGPQETQYF; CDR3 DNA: TGTGCCATCAGCCCAATACAGGGACCCCAAGAGACCCAGTACTTC